This T cell receptor (beta chain) was sequenced during a study of T cells in Graves' hyperthyroidism and ophthalmopathy. Disease duration under 2 months; hyperthyroidism patients were aged 18 to 65. Regions amplified from RNA transcripts were the TCR beta CDR3 regions. TCR CDR3 regions were first amplified by RT-PCR with HTBI primers. In TCRdb, the multiplex PCR reads were re-called with MiXCR into one record per CDR3 protein. Counted here are over 700,000 distinct CDR3 sequences, 35% occurring once; the ten biggest clones make up around 30%. The table lists this clonotype with a few counts. Sample: blood. The TCR was taken from a middle-aged woman with Graves' hyperthyroidism.

This CDR3 is CAISHRTSTDTQYF. The CDR3 nucleotides are TGTGCCATCAGTCACCGGACCAGCACAGATACGCAGTATTTT. The chain carries TRBV10-3 and TRBJ2-3, with no clear D. Germline values: CDR1 ENHRY, CDR2 SYGVKD. The V and J ends lost 5 bases and 0 bases respectively, with 9 bases between them. The CDR3 runs to 14 residues.